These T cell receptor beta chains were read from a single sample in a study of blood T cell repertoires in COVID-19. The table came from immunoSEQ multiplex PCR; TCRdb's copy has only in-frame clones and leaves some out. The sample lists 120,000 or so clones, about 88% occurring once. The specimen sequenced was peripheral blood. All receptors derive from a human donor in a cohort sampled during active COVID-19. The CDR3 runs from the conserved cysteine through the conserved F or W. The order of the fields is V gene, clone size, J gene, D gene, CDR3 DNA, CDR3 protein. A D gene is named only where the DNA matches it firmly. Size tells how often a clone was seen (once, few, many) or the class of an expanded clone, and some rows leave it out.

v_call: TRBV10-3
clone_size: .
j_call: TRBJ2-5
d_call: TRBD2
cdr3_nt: TGTGCCATCAGTGAGAGCGGGGGTCGAGAGACCCAGTACTTC
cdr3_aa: CAISESGGRETQYF

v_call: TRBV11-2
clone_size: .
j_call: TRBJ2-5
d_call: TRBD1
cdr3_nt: TGTGCCAGCAGCCGGGACAGGGGGCTTTTAGAGACCCAGTACTTC
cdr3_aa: CASSRDRGLLETQYF

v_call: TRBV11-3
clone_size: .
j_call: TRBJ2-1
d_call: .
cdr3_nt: TGTGCCAGCAGCTTAGTAGCCAATGAGCAGTTCTTC
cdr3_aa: CASSLVANEQFF

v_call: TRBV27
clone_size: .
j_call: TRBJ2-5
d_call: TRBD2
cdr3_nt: TGTGCCAGCAGCCTCAAACTAGCGGGAGGAGCCCAGTACTTC
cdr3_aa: CASSLKLAGGAQYF

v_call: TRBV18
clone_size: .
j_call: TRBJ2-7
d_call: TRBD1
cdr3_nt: TGTGCCAGCTCACGAACAGGGGGCTACGAGCAGTACTTC
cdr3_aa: CASSRTGGYEQYF

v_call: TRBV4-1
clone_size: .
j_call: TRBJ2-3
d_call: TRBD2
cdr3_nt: TGCGCCAGCAGCCCCCCGGGACTAGCGGGCCGGCCCCCTAGCACAGATACGCAGTATTTT
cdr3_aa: CASSPPGLAGRPPSTDTQYF

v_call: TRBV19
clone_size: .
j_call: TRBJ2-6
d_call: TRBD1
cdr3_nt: TGTGCCAGTAGGAGACAGGGGTCGGCTGGGGCCAACGTCCTGACTTTC
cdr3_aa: CASRRQGSAGANVLTF

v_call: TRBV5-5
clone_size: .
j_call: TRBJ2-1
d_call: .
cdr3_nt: TGTGCCAGCAGCTTCGGAGCGGAGGGGACCTACAATGAGCAGTTCTTC
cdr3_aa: CASSFGAEGTYNEQFF

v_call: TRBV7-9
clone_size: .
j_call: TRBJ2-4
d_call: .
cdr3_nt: TGTGCCAGCAGCCCTAGGGACACGGGATTAGCCAAAAACATTCAGTACTTC
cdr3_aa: CASSPRDTGLAKNIQYF

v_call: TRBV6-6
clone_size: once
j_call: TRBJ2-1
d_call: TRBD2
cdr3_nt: TGTGCCAGCAGTTGGCCCCAGCGGGGGGGCTTCAGTGAGCAGTTCTTC
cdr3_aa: CASSWPQRGGFSEQFF

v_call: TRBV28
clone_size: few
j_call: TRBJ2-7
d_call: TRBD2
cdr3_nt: TGTGCCAGCAGACGACTAGCGGGGCTACTCTACGAGCAGTACTTC
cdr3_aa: CASRRLAGLLYEQYF

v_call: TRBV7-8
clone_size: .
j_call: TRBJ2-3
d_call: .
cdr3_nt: TGTGCCAGCAGCCCGGAACGGAGGGGGGGGCAGATAGATACGCAGTATTTT
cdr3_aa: CASSPERRGGQIDTQYF

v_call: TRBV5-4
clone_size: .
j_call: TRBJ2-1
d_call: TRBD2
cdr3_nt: TGTGCCAGCAGCTCGCCTAGCGGGAGAAACAATGAGCAGTTCTTC
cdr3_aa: CASSSPSGRNNEQFF

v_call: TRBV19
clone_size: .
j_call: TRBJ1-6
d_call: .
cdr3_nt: TGTGCCAGTAGTATTTCCGCACTTCCGAATTCACCCCTCCACTTT
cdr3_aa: CASSISALPNSPLHF

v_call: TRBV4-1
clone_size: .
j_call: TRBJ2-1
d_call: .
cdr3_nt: TGCGCCAGCAGCCAAGACGAGGGCCGCTCCTACAATGAGCAGTTCTTC
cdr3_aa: CASSQDEGRSYNEQFF

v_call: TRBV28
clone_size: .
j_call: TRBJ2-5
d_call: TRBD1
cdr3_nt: TGTGCCAGCAGGAGGGGGCTAGCTCTCCTTGAGACCCAGTACTTC
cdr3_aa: CASRRGLALLETQYF

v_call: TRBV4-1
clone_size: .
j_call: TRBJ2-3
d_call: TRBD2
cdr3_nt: TGCGCCAGCAGCCAGGGGAAACTGGGACTAGTCACAGATACGCAGTATTTT
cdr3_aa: CASSQGKLGLVTDTQYF

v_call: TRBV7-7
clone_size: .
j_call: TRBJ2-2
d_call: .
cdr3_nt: TGTGCTAGCAGCCCGACAGGCACGAACACCGGGGAGCTGTTTTTT
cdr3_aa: CASSPTGTNTGELFF

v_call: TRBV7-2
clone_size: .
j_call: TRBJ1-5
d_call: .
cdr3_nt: TGTGCCAGCAGCTTCCGGGGAGGGCCTGCTGATAGCAATCAGCCCCAGCATTTT
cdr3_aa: CASSFRGGPADSNQPQHF

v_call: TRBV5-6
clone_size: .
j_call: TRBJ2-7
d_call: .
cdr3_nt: TGTGCCAGCAGCACCTTCCTCAGAAACTCCTACGAGCAGTACTTC
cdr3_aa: CASSTFLRNSYEQYF

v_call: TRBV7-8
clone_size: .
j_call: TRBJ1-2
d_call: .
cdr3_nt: TGTGCCAGCAGCTTAGCGGCGGGACTAGAGCCCTATGGCTACACCTTC
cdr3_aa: CASSLAAGLEPYGYTF

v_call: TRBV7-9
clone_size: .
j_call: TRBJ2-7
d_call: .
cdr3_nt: TGTGCCAGCAGCTTACAAACGGGAGACCCTGACTTC
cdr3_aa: CASSLQTGDPDF

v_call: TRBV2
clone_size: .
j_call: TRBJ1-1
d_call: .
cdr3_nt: TGTGCCAGCGCCGGCAGGGGAACCACTGAAGCTTTCTTT
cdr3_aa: CASAGRGTTEAFF

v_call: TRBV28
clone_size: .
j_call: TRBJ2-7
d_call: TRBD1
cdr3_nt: TGTGCCAGCAGTTCCCGGGACAGGATTTTGGGCTACGAGCAGTACTTC
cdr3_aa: CASSSRDRILGYEQYF

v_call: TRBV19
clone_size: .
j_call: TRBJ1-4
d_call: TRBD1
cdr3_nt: TGTGCCAGTGGGGTTACAGGGGTGTTTGAAAAACTGTTTTTT
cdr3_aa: CASGVTGVFEKLFF

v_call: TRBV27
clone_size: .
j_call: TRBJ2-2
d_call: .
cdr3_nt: TGTGCCAGCAGTTTAGTTAGGGCGGCAGGGGTCGGCACCGGGGAGCTGTTTTTT
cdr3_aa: CASSLVRAAGVGTGELFF

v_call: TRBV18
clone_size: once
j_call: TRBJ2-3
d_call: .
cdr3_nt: TGTGCCAGCTCACTAGCCTTGGACGAGGGAGATACGCAGTATTTT
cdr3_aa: CASSLALDEGDTQYF

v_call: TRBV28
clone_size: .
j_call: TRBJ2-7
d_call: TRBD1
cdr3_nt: TGTGCCAGCAGTTTAACTGACAGGGGCATCGGCGAGCAGTACTTC
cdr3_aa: CASSLTDRGIGEQYF

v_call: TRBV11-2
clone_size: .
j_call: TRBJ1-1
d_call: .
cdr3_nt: TGTGCCAGCAGCTCCAGAGGACTGGGTACTGAAGCTTTCTTT
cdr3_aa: CASSSRGLGTEAFF

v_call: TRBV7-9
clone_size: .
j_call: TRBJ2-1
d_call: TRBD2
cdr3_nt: TGTGCCAGCAGCTTTCCCCCGACTAGCGGGGGTAGGGATGAGCAGTTCTTC
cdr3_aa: CASSFPPTSGGRDEQFF

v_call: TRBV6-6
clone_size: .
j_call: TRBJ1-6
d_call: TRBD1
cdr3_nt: TGTGCCAGCAGTTTGGGACAGGGGAATAATTCACCCCTCCACTTT
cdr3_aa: CASSLGQGNNSPLHF

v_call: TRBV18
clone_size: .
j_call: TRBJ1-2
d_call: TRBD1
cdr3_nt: TGTGCCAGCTCACCAGGGACAGGGAGCTATGGCTACACCTTC
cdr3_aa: CASSPGTGSYGYTF

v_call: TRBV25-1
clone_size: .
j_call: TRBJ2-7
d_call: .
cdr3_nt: TGTGCCAGCAGTGAATTCGAGATATCAGAGCAGTACTTC
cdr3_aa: CASSEFEISEQYF

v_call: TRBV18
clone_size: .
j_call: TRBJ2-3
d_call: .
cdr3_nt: TGTGCCAGCTCAACTCCAGGGTCTGCAGATACGCAGTATTTT
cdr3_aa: CASSTPGSADTQYF

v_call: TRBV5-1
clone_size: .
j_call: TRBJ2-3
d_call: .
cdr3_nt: TGCGCCAGCAGCTTGACAACAGATACGCAGTATTTT
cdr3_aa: CASSLTTDTQYF

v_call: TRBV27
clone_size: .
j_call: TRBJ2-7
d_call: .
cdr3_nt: TGTGCCAGCAGCCTGGTAAGCCCCCCCTACGAGCAGTACTTC
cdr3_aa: CASSLVSPPYEQYF

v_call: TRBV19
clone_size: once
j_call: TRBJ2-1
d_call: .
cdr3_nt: TGTGCCAGTAGTATAGTAGCCTACAATGAGCAGTTCTTC
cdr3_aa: CASSIVAYNEQFF

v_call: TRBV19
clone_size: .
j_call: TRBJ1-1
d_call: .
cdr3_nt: TGTGCCAGTAGTATAGGCAACCTCGGGTACACTGAAGCTTTCTTT
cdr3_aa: CASSIGNLGYTEAFF

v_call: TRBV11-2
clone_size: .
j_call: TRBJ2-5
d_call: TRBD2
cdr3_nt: TGTGCCAGCAGCCAAAGGGGTAGCGGGTGGGAGACCCAGTACTTC
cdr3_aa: CASSQRGSGWETQYF

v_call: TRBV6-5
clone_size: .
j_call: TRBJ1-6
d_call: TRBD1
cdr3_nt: TGTGCCACCGAACGAAGACAGGGCAGTAATTCACCCCTCCACTTT
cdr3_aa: CATERRQGSNSPLHF

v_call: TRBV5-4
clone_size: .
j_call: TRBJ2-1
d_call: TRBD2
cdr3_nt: TGTGCCAGCAGCTCAGGGAGGACTAGCGATCTGAATGAGCAGTTCTTC
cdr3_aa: CASSSGRTSDLNEQFF

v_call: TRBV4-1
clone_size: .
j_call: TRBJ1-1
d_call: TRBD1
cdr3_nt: TGCGCCAGCAGCCCCCGGGACAGGGTCACTGAAGCTTTCTTT
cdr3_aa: CASSPRDRVTEAFF

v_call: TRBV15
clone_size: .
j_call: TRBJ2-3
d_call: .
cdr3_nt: TGTGCCACCAGCAGAGATTCGGTGAGCACAGATACGCAGTATTTT
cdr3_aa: CATSRDSVSTDTQYF

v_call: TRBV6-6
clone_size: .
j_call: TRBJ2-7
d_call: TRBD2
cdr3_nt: TGTGCCAGCAGTTACTTGGGCCTAGCGGTCGAGCAGTACTTC
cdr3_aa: CASSYLGLAVEQYF

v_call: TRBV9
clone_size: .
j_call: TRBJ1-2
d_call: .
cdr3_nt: TGTGCCAGCAGCGTGGGCTGGACAGATGGCTACACCTTC
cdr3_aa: CASSVGWTDGYTF

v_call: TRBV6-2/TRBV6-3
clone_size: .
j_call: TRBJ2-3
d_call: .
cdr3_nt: TGTGCCAGCAGTTACGTGACAGGACCTAGCACAGATACGCAGTATTTT
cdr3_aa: CASSYVTGPSTDTQYF

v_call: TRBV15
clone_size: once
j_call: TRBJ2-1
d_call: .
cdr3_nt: TGTGCCACCAGCTTCCCACCGGTCGGCTACAATGAGCAGTTCTTC
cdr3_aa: CATSFPPVGYNEQFF

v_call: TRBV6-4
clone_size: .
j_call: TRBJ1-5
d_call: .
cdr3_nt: TGTGCCAGCAGTGACTCCGAGGATCAGCCCCAGCATTTT
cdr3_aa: CASSDSEDQPQHF

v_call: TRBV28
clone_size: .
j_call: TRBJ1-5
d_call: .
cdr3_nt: TGTGCCAGCAGTTTAACCGGGGGGTCTCAGCCCCAGCATTTT
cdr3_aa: CASSLTGGSQPQHF

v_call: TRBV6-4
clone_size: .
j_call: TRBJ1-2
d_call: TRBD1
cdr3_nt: TGTGCCAGCAGTAAGGACAGGACCTATGGCTACACCTTC
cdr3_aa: CASSKDRTYGYTF

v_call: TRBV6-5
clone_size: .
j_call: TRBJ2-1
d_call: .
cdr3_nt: TGTGCCAGCAGTTACCGGGGTGAGCAGTTCTTC
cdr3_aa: CASSYRGEQFF

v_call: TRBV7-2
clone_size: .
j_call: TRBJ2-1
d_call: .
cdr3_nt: TGTGCCAGCAGCGGACTACCGAGCTCCTACAATGAGCAGTTCTTC
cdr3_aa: CASSGLPSSYNEQFF

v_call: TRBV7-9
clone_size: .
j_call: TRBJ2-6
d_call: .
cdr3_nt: TGTGCCAGCATCAAATTGGAACAGGGAACTGGGGCCAACGTCCTGACTTTC
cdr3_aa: CASIKLEQGTGANVLTF

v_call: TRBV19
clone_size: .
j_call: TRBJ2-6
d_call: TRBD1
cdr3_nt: TGTGCCAGTAGTACCCACGCCGGGACAGGTTACTCTGGGGCCAACGTCCTGACTTTC
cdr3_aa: CASSTHAGTGYSGANVLTF

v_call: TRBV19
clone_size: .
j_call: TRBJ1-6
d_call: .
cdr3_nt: TGTGCCAGTAGTATAGGCAGGAGGTTGAATTCACCCCTCCACTTT
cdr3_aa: CASSIGRRLNSPLHF

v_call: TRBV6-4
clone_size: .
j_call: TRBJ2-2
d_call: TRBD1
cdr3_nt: TGTGCCAGCAGTGACGGGACAGGGGGCACCGGGGAGCTGTTTTTT
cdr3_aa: CASSDGTGGTGELFF

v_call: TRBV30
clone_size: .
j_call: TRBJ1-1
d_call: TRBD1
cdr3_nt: TGTGCCCTATCTAGGGGGCGGATGAACACTGAAGCTTTCTTT
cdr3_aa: CALSRGRMNTEAFF